Each of the 21 T cell receptor beta chains below was sequenced from the same sample in a study of T cells in women clearing cervical HPV infection. Data came from immunoSEQ multiplex PCR; TCRdb stores just in-frame clones and leaves some out. The table gives tens of thousands of clones; the top ten clones make up roughly 1.2% of it. Material: blood buffy coat. The receptors originated from a woman between 18 and 75 years old with a cervical HPV16 infection that either progressed to CIN3+ or cleared (not recorded which).

The CDR3 sequence is CSAREPSYGSPLHF. CDR3 bases read: TGCAGTGCTAGAGAGCCCTCATATGGCTCACCC. The rearrangement uses TRBV20-1 and TRBJ1-6; D call uncertain. The read finishes 3 residues shy of the CDR3 end, and the germline J gene is used to complete it. The germline V gene has CDR1 DFQATT and CDR2 SNEGSKA (reference sequence). Trimming took off 0 bases at V and 10 bases at J, with 13 bases between the two ends. The CDR3 loop spans 14 amino acids.

On this clone itself: The read is 3 residues too short to cover the CDR3 end, so that end is filled in from the germline J gene. The V and J genes are TRBV5-1 and TRBJ2-1; D is uncertain. The germline V gene encodes CDR1 SGHRS and CDR2 YFSETQ. The CDR3 sequence is 12 residues long. V lost 5 bases and J 8 bases, leaving 11 bases between the germline ends. CDR3 sequence: CASRRDSYEQFF. The covered CDR3 bases are TGCGCCAGCAGGCGAGACTCTTATGAG.

In the case of this clone: From the germline J gene comes the end of the CDR3, since the read stops 3 residues before it. The chain carries TRBV5-1 and TRBJ2-1; no firm D call. Trimming took 0 bases from V and 0 from J, leaving 7 bases between them. The germline V gene has CDR1 SGHRS and CDR2 YFSETQ. The CDR3 consists of 15 residues. CDR3 DNA, as far as it was read: TGCGCCAGCAGCTTGGATTATAGCTCCTACAATGAG. Translating it yields CASSLDYSSYNE. The whole CDR3 region reads CASSLDYSSYNEQFF.

On this clone itself: The CDR3 end lies 3 residues beyond the end of the read and is filled in from the germline J gene. This chain connects TRBV2 to TRBJ2-2; D call uncertain. Germline lookup yields CDR1 SNHLY and CDR2 FYNNEI. Trimming left V 6 bases short and J 0 bases short, with 8 bases between. The CDR3 loop spans 14 amino acids. Here the CDR3 reads CASRLTTNTGELFF. Incomplete CDR3 DNA: TGTGCCAGCAGACTTACCACGAACACCGGGGAG.

About this clone itself: The sequenced fragment ends 3 residues before the CDR3 boundary, so the rest is inferred from the germline J gene. The chain uses TRBV20-1 and TRBJ2-3; no reliable D call. The CDR3 totals 15 residues. The V gene's germline CDR1 is DFQATT and CDR2 SNEGSKA (reference sequence). The germline V and J ends were trimmed by 3 bases and 2 bases, with 15 bases remaining between them. CDR3 sequence reads: CSASPLGDATDTQYF. The part of the CDR3 DNA that was read is TGCAGTGCTAGTCCCCTAGGAGACGCCACAGATACG.

The chain's CDR3 is CASSDRTGDGYTF. CDR3 DNA (partial): TGTGCCAGCAGTGACCGGACAGGCGATGGC. The rearrangement uses TRBV6-1 and TRBJ1-2; 7 bases line up with TRBD1. The read halts 3 residues ahead of the CDR3 end, with the missing end drawn from the germline J gene. The CDR3 covers 13 residues. The germline CDR1 and CDR2 sequences are MNHNS and SASEGT. J gave up 6 bases and V 3 bases, and 4 bases lay outside the gene matches.

Turning to this clone: Coverage ceases 3 residues before the CDR3 finishes, and the germline J gene fills in the end. The chain couples TRBV5-1 to TRBJ2-1; D is possibly TRBD2 (7 bases). Trimming left V 0 bases short and J 5 bases short, with 15 bases between. The CDR3 consists of 16 residues. CDR1 and CDR2 (germline): SGHRS, YFSETQ. CDR3 sequence reads: CASSLAPGGRDNEQFF. The sequenced CDR3 bases are TGCGCCAGCAGCTTGGCCCCCGGGGGGCGGGACAATGAG.

With respect to this clone: The read is 3 residues too short to cover the CDR3 end, so that end is filled in from the germline J gene. V is TRBV29-1 and J is TRBJ2-2; D is unclear. CDR1 SQVTM and CDR2 ANQGSEA come from the germline V gene. This CDR3 contains 11 residues. Trimming pared 7 bases from V and 7 bases from J, leaving 10 bases between. CDR3 DNA (partial): TGCAGCGCGAACACCCGCGGGGAG. Its translation: CSANTRGE. The whole CDR3 sequence reads CSANTRGELFF.

With respect to this clone: The read ends 3 residues early relative to the CDR3; the germline J gene fills the gap. The rearrangement links TRBV2 to TRBJ2-7; D is ambiguous. The CDR3 is 11 amino acids. Germline-derived CDR1 and CDR2 are SNHLY and FYNNEI. Trimming cost V 6 bases and J 3 bases, with 6 bases left between them. The sequenced part of the CDR3 DNA is TGTGCCAGCAGATACGGCTACGAG. As protein: CASRYGYE. The whole CDR3 is CASRYGYEQYF.

Comment on this clone: The read ends 3 residues shy of where the CDR3 ends; the end is completed using the germline J gene. The chain uses TRBV29-1 and TRBJ2-7, with D uncertain. CDR3 length equals 12 residues. Trimming took off 7 bases at V and 6 bases at J, with 16 bases between the two ends. CDR1 is SQVTM and CDR2 is ANQGSEA in the germline V gene. Incomplete CDR3 DNA: TGCAGCGCTCGCCACGTGAACGGCGAG. Residues: CSARHVNGE. The entire CDR3 is CSARHVNGEQYF.

The CDR3 loop reads CSATLGGGRTGELFF. The CDR3 DNA, read in part, is TGCAGTGCTACGTTAGGAGGGGGCCGCACCGGGGAG. The chain has TRBV20-1 and TRBJ2-2; D perhaps matches TRBD1 (7 bases). The read falls 3 residues short of the CDR3 end, and the missing part is taken from the germline J gene. Trimming took 4 bases from V and 4 from J, leaving 16 bases between them. Germline V gene lookup returns CDR1 DFQATT and CDR2 SNEGSKA (reference sequence). This CDR3 comprises 15 residues.

Turning to this clone: The read falls 3 residues short of the CDR3 end, and the missing part is taken from the germline J gene. The genes are TRBV20-1 and TRBJ2-3, with D possibly being TRBD1 (6 bases). V was shortened by 6 bases and J by 6 bases, with 16 bases between the two germline ends. Per germline, CDR1 DFQATT and CDR2 SNEGSKA (reference sequence). The CDR3 has 13 residues. The sequenced part of the CDR3 DNA is TGCAGTGCCGAGGGGGAGTTCGGCGATACG. Amino acids: CSAEGEFGDT. The entire CDR3 is CSAEGEFGDTQYF.

Concerning this clone itself: The read finishes 3 residues shy of the CDR3 end, and the germline J gene is used to complete it. V usage is TRBV20-1 and J usage is TRBJ2-6; 11 bases line up with TRBD1. Trimming cost V 5 bases and J 4 bases; bases outside gene matches: 7. The CDR3 totals 16 residues. The germline V gene encodes CDR1 DFQATT and CDR2 SNEGSKA (reference sequence). The CDR3 reads CSAGRTGGAGANVLTF. The DNA read from the CDR3 is TGCAGTGCTGGTAGGACAGGGGGCGCCGGGGCCAACGTC.

A note on this clone: The CDR3 goes on 3 residues after the read ends, and that part is filled in from the germline J gene. J is TRBJ2-7 and V is TRBV5-6; 9 bases are shared with TRBD1. V lost 1 base and J lost 5; bases outside the gene matches: 7. The CDR3 runs 15 residues. Germline CDR1 reads SGHDT; CDR2 reads YYEEEE. CDR3: CASSLRKTGGHEQYF. Incomplete CDR3 DNA: TGTGCCAGCAGCTTGCGGAAGACAGGGGGACACGAG.

Concerning this clone itself: Read data end 3 residues before the CDR3 end; the end is taken from the germline J gene. This chain uses TRBV5-1 with TRBJ1-5; D gene ambiguous. This CDR3 is built from 16 residues. Per the germline V gene, CDR1 is SGHRS and CDR2 is YFSETQ. The V gene lost 0 bases and the J gene lost 2 bases, with 12 bases spanning the gap. This CDR3 reads CASSLVGGDGNQPQHF. Incomplete CDR3 DNA: TGCGCCAGCAGCTTGGTCGGCGGAGACGGCAATCAGCCC. The full variable domain, rest sourced from reference TRBV5-1 and TRBJ1-5, is KAGVTQTPRYLIKTRGQQVTLSCSPISGHRSVSWYQQTPGQGLQFLFEYFSETQRNKGNFPGRFSGRQFSNSRSEMNVSTLELGDSALYLCASSLVGGDGNQPQHFGDGTRLSIL.

Regarding this clone: The missing CDR3 end, 3 residues past where the read stops, is filled in from the germline J gene. The chain links TRBV5-1 to TRBJ2-7; perhaps TRBD2 as D (7 bases). Germline V gene sequence: CDR1 SGHRS, CDR2 YFSETQ. Trimming removed 3 bases at V and 0 bases at J, with 10 bases between. The CDR3 runs 14 residues. CDR3 DNA (partial): TGCGCCAGCAGCTGGGGGGGGCTCTCCTACGAG. Its protein product is CASSWGGLSYE. In full, the CDR3 reads CASSWGGLSYEQYF.

About this clone: The read ends 3 residues early relative to the CDR3; the germline J gene fills the gap. The chain couples TRBV19 to TRBJ1-2; TRBD1 matches 8 bases. From germline, CDR1 is LNHDA and CDR2 SQIVND (reference sequence). Unmatched junction bases numbered 4, after V lost 4 bases and J lost 3 bases. This CDR3 contains 14 residues. The sequenced part of the CDR3 DNA is TGTGCCAGTAGTACCGAACAGGGGGACTATGGC. Its protein product is CASSTEQGDYG. The entire CDR3 reads CASSTEQGDYGYTF.

The sequenced CDR3 bases are TGTGCCAGCTCCGGGACTAGCGGACACAATGAG. This encodes CASSGTSGHNE. In full, the CDR3 reads CASSGTSGHNEQFF. This chain uses TRBV18 with TRBJ2-1; TRBD2 agrees at 11 bases. Coverage ceases 3 residues before the CDR3 finishes, and the germline J gene fills in the end. The CDR3 spans 14 residues. The V gene end was trimmed by 6 bases and the J gene end by 5 bases; junction bases not matched to a gene: 3. Germline V lookup: CDR1 KGHSH, CDR2 LQKENI.

With regard to this clone: The read is 3 residues too short to cover the CDR3 end, so that end is filled in from the germline J gene. J is TRBJ1-2 and V is TRBV29-1; 8 positions agree with TRBD1. This CDR3 spans 14 amino acids. The germline V gene has CDR1 SQVTM and CDR2 ANQGSEA. The CDR3 DNA, read in part, is TGCAGCGTTCGACGGACAGGGACCGTCGGGGGC. This sequence encodes CSVRRTGTVGG. The complete CDR3 protein is CSVRRTGTVGGYTF. The full variable domain, rest sourced from reference TRBV29-1 and TRBJ1-2, is SAVISQKPSRDICQRGTSLTIQCQVDSQVTMMFWYRQQPGQSLTLIATANQGSEATYESGFVIDKFPISRPNLTFSTLTVSNMSPEDSSIYLCSVRRTGTVGGYTFGSGTRLTVV.

Turning to this clone: Coverage ceases 3 residues before the CDR3 finishes, and the germline J gene fills in the end. The chain links TRBV7-2 to TRBJ2-5; D perhaps matches TRBD2 (5 bases). CDR3 length: 16 amino acids. Germline CDR1 SGHTA, CDR2 FQGNSA. V was clipped by 0 bases and J by 2 bases, with 13 bases between them. CDR3: CASSLALSSSQETQYF. The sequenced part of the CDR3 DNA is TGTGCCAGCAGCTTAGCGCTTTCTAGCAGTCAAGAGACC.

Comments on this clone: The read comes to an end 3 residues before the CDR3 does, leaving the germline J gene to fill in the end. The V call is TRBV7-2, the J call TRBJ2-7; D may be TRBD1 (6 bases). The germline CDR1 and CDR2 sequences are SGHTA and FQGNSA. Trimming cost V 6 bases and J 3 bases, with 12 bases left between them. The CDR3 spans 13 residues. CDR3 residues: CASSTGSGYEQYF. Incomplete CDR3 DNA: TGTGCCAGCAGTACAGGGAGCGGCTACGAG.